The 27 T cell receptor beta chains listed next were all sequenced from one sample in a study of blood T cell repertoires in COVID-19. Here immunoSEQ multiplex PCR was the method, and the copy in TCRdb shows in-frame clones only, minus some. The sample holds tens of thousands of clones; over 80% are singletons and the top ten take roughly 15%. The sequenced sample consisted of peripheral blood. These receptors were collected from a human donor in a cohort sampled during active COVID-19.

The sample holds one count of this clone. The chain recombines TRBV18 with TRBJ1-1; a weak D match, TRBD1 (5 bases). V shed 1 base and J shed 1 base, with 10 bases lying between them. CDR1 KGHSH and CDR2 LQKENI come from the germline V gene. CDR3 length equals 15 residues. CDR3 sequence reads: CASSPRGVGNTEAFF. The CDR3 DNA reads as TGTGCCAGCTCACCACGGGGGGTAGGGAACACTGAAGCTTTCTTT. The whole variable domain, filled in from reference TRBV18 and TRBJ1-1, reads NAGVMQNPRHLVRRRGQEARLRCSPMKGHSHVYWYRQLPEEGLKFMVYLQKENIIDESGMPKERFSAEFPKEGPSILRIQQVVRGDSAAYFCASSPRGVGNTEAFFGQGTRLTVV.

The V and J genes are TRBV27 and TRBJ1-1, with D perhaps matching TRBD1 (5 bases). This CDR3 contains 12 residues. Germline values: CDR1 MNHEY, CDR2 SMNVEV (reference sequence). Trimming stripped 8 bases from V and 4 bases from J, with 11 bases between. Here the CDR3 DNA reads TGTGCCAGCGGGCGGCAGGGCACTGAAGCTTTCTTT. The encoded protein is CASGRQGTEAFF.

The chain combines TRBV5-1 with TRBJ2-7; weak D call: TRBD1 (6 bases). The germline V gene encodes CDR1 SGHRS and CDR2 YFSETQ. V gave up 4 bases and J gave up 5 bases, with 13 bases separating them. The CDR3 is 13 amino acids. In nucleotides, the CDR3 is TGCGCCAGCAGCGGGGGACACAACGACGAGCAGTACTTC. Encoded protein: CASSGGHNDEQYF.

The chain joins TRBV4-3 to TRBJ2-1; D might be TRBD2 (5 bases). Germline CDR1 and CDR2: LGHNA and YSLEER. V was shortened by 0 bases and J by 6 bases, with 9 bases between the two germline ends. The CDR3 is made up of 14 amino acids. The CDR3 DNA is TGCGCCAGCAGCCAAGATTCCGGGGTCAATGAGCAGTTCTTC. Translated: CASSQDSGVNEQFF.

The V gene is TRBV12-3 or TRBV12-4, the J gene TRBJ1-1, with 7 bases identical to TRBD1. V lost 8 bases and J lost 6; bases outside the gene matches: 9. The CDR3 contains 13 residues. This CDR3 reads CASGAGGRSEAFF. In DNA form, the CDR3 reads TGTGCCAGCGGGGCAGGGGGAAGGTCTGAAGCTTTCTTT.

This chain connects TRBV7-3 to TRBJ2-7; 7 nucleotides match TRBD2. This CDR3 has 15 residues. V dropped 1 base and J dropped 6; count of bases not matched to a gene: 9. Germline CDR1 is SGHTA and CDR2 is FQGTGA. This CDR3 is CASSLRGGGSSEQYF. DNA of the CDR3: TGTGCCAGCAGCTTAAGGGGCGGCGGGAGCTCCGAGCAGTACTTC. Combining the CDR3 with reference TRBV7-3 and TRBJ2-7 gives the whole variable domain GAGVSQTPSNKVTEKGKYVELRCDPISGHTALYWYRQSLGQGPEFLIYFQGTGAADDSGLPNDRFFAVRPEGSVSTLKIQRTERGDSAVYLCASSLRGGGSSEQYFGPGTRLTVT.

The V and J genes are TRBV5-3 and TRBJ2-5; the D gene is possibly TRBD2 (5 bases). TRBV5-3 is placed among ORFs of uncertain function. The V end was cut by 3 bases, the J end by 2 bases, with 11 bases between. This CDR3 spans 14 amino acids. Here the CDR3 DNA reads TGTGCCAGAAGCTGCAACGAGGGACAAGAGACCCAGTACTTC. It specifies CARSCNEGQETQYF.

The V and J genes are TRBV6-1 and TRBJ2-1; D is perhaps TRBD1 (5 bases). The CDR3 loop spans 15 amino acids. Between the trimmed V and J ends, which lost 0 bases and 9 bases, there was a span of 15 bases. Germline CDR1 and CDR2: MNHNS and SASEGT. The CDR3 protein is CASSEAGRASGEQFF. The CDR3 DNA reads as TGTGCCAGCAGTGAAGCGGGCAGGGCGAGTGGTGAGCAGTTCTTC.

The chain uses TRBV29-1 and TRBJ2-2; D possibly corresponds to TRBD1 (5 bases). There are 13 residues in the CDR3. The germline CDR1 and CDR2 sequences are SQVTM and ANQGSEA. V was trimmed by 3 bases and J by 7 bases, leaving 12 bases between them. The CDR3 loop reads CSVEGRGDGELFF. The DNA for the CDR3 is TGCAGCGTTGAGGGAAGGGGTGACGGGGAGCTGTTTTTT.

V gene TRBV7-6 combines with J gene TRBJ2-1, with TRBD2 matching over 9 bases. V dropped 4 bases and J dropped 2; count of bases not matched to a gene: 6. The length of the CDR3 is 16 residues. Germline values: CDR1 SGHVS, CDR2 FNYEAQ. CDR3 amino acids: CASSSISGRAYNEQFF. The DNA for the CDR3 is TGTGCCAGCAGCTCAATTAGCGGGAGAGCCTACAATGAGCAGTTCTTC.

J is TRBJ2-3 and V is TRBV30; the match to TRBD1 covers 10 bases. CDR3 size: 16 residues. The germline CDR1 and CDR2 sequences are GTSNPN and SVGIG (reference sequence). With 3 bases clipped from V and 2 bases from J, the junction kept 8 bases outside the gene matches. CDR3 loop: CAWRPRTGGFTDTQYF. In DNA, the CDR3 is TGTGCCTGGAGACCTAGGACAGGGGGGTTCACAGATACGCAGTATTTT.

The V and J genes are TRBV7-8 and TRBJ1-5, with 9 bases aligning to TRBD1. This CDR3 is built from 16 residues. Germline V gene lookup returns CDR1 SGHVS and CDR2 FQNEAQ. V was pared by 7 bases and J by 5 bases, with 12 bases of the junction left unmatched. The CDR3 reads CASTRGGDRVHQPQHF. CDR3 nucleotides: TGTGCCAGCACCCGAGGAGGGGACAGGGTTCATCAGCCCCAGCATTTT.

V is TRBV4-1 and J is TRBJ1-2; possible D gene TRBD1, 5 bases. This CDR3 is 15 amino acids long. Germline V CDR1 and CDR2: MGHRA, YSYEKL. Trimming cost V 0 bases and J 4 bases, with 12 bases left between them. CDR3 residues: CASSQDPDTIYGYTF. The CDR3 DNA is TGCGCCAGCAGCCAAGATCCGGACACGATCTATGGCTACACCTTC.

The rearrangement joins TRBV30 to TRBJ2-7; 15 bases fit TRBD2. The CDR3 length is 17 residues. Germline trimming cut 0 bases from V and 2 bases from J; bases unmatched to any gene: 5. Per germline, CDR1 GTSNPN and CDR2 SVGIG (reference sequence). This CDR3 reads CAWSVRGTSGRTYEQYF. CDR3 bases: TGTGCCTGGAGTGTACGTGGGACTAGCGGGAGGACCTACGAGCAGTACTTC.

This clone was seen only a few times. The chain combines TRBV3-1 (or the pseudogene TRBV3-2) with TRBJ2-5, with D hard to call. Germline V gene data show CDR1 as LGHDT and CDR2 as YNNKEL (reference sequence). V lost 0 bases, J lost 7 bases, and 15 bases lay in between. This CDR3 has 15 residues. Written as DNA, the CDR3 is TGTGCCAGCAGCCAAGATTTGGGCCGGTCCGCGACCCAGTACTTC. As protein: CASSQDLGRSATQYF.

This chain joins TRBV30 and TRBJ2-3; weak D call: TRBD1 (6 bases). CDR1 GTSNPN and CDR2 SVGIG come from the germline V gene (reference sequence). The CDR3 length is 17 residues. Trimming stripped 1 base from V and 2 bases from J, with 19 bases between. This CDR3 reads CAWSGTATSSLTDTQYF. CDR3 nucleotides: TGTGCCTGGAGTGGGACAGCTACAAGTTCCCTCACAGATACGCAGTATTTT.

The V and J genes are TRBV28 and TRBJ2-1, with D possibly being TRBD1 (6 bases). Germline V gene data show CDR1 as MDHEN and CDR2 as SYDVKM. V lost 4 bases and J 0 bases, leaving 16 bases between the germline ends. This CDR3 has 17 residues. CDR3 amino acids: CASSSMGTPSSYNEQFF. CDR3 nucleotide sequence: TGTGCCAGCAGTTCGATGGGGACACCGAGCTCCTACAATGAGCAGTTCTTC.

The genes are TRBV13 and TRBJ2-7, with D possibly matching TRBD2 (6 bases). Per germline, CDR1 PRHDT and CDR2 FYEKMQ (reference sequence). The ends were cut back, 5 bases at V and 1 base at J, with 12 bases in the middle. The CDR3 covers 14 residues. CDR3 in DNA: TGTGCCAGCAGCGCGGGAAGACCGTCCTACGAGCAGTACTTC. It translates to CASSAGRPSYEQYF.

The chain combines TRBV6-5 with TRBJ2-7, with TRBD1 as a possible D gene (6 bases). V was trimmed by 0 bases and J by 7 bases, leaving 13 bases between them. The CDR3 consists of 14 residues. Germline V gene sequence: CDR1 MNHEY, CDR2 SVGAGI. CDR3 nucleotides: TGTGCCAGCAGTTACTCATGGGGGCAATGGGAGCAGTACTTC. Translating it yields CASSYSWGQWEQYF.

CDR3 protein: CASSIDRKTPNSNQPQHF. The CDR3 region has the DNA TGTGCCAGTAGTATAGATAGGAAGACTCCAAATAGCAATCAGCCCCAGCATTTT. The chain is built from TRBV19 and TRBJ1-5; D remains ambiguous. Germline CDR1 reads LNHDA; CDR2 reads SQIVND (reference sequence). CDR3 length: 18 amino acids. The germline V and J ends were trimmed by 0 bases and 0 bases, with 15 bases remaining between them.

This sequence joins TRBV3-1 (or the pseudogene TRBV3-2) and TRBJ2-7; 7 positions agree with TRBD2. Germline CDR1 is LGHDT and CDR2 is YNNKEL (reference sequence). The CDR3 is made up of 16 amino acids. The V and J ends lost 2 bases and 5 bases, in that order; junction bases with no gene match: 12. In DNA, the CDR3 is TGTGCCAGCAGCCAACGACCGACTAGCTACGATAACGAGCAGTACTTC. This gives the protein CASSQRPTSYDNEQYF.

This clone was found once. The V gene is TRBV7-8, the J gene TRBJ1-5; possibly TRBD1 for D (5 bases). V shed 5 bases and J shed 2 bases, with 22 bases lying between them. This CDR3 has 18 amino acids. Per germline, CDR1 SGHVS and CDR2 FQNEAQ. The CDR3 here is CASSPREIVGARNQPQHF. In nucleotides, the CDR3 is TGTGCCAGCAGCCCCCGAGAGATTGTAGGGGCCCGCAATCAGCCCCAGCATTTT.

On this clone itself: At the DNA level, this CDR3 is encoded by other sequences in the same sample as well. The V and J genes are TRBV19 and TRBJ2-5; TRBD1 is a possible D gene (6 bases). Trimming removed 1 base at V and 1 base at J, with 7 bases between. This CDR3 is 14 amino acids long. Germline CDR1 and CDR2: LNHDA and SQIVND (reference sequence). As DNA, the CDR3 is TGTGCCAGTAGTATAGGGGGGCCCCAAGAGACCCAGTACTTC. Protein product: CASSIGGPQETQYF.

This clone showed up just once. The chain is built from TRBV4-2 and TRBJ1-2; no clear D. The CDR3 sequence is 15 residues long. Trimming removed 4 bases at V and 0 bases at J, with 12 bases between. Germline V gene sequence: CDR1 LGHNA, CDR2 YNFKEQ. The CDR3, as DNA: TGTGCCAGCAGCCCCCTCGAGGGAACTAACTATGGCTACACCTTC. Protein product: CASSPLEGTNYGYTF.

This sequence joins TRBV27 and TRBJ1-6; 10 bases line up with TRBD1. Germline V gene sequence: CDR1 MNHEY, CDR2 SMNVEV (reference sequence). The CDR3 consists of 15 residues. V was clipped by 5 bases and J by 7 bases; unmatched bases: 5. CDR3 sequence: CASSIWGQGNSPLHF. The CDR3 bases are TGTGCCAGCAGTATTTGGGGACAGGGGAATTCACCCCTCCACTTT.

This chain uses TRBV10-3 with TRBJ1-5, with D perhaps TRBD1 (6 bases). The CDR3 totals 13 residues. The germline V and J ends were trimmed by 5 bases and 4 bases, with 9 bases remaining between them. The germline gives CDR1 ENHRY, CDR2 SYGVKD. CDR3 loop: CAISRTENQPQHF. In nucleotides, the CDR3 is TGTGCCATCAGTAGGACAGAAAATCAGCCCCAGCATTTT.

The CDR3 sequence: CASSYPNTEAFF. CDR3 sequence (DNA): TGTGCCAGCAGTTACCCTAACACTGAAGCTTTCTTT. V gene TRBV6-2 or TRBV6-3 combines with J gene TRBJ1-1; D gene ambiguous. This CDR3 has 12 residues. CDR1 MNHEY and CDR2 SVGEGT come from the germline V gene. V lost 2 bases, J lost 2 bases, and 3 bases lay in between.